This entry lists 11 T cell receptor beta chains sequenced from one sample in a study of cytomegalovirus exposure and HLA in healthy donors (dated by TCRdb to about 2017). The library was produced with the immunoSEQ multiplex PCR assay. The multiplex PCR relied on a mix of 60 forward primers for TCR Vbeta segments and 13 reverse primers for TCR Jbeta segments. The table was pulled from immuneACCESS by TCRdb, which kept in-frame rearrangements only. Such tables lose some clones; where checked, under half of the loss comes from unresolved V genes, and the rest has no known cause. The sample table records a few hundred thousand clones; roughly 70% of these occur just once. The ten most abundant clones make up roughly 1.9% of the sample. Source material: PBMCs. Receptor source: a woman aged 30 to 39 in good health and CMV-seronegative.

This chain connects TRBV11-3 to TRBJ2-7, with D perhaps TRBD2 (5 bases). V was shortened by 8 bases and J by 2 bases, with 22 bases between the two germline ends. The length of the CDR3 is 16 residues. Germline-derived CDR1 and CDR2 are SGHNT and YENEEA. CDR3 nucleotides: TGTGCCAGCCTAAATCTTGGTGGCAGCGGCGCCTACGAGCAGTACTTC. Translating it yields CASLNLGGSGAYEQYF.

This chain connects TRBV7-9 to TRBJ2-7, with 8 bases identical to TRBD1. The CDR3 is 15 residues long. Looked up from germline, CDR1 is SEHNR and CDR2 is FQNEAQ (reference sequence). V shed 5 bases and J 2 bases; nucleotides not matched to a gene: 8. The CDR3 DNA is TGTGCCAGCAGCGACAACAGGGGGTTGACCTACGAGCAGTACTTC. It translates to CASSDNRGLTYEQYF. Supplemented by reference TRBV7-9 and TRBJ2-7, the full variable domain reads DTGVSQNPRHKITKRGQNVTFRCDPISEHNRLYWYRQTLGQGPEFLTYFQNEAQLEKSRLLSDRFSAERPKGSFSTLEIQRTEQGDSAMYLCASSDNRGLTYEQYFGPGTRLTVT.

V gene TRBV9 combines with J gene TRBJ1-2, with a possible D match to TRBD1 (5 bases). Germline CDR1 reads SGDLS; CDR2 reads YYNGEE. CDR3 size: 15 residues. The V gene lost 3 bases and the J gene lost 6 bases, with 18 bases spanning the gap. The CDR3 reads CASSANRQGYNGYTF. The CDR3 region has the DNA TGTGCCAGCAGCGCCAACCGGCAGGGATACAATGGCTACACCTTC. The full variable domain, in which reference TRBV9 and TRBJ1-2 provide the parts outside the CDR3, is DSGVTQTPKHLITATGQRVTLRCSPRSGDLSVYWYQQSLDQGLQFLIQYYNGEERAKGNILERFSAQQFPDLHSELNLSSLELGDSALYFCASSANRQGYNGYTFGSGTRLTVV.

In DNA form, the CDR3 reads TGTGCCAGCTCCACAAACACTGAAGCTTTCTTT. Encoded protein: CASSTNTEAFF. This chain joins TRBV18 and TRBJ1-1; no reliable D call. This CDR3 is 11 amino acids long. V lost 6 bases and J 2 bases, leaving 4 bases between the germline ends. From germline, CDR1 is KGHSH and CDR2 LQKENI.

With respect to this clone: One end of the junction does not line up with germline, which may come from a read error. CDR3 region: CASTLGGNEQFF. In nucleotides, the CDR3 is TGCGCCAGCACCCTAGGGGGCAATGAGCAGTTCTTC. The genes are TRBV7-9 and TRBJ2-1, with D tentatively TRBD1 (6 bases). The V gene's germline CDR1 is SEHNR and CDR2 FQNEAQ (reference sequence). This CDR3 is 12 amino acids long. The complete variable domain, with remaining parts taken from reference TRBV7-9 and TRBJ2-1, reads DTGVSQNPRHKITKRGQNVTFRCDPISEHNRLYWYRQTLGQGPEFLTYFQNEAQLEKSRLLSDRFSAERPKGSFSTLEIQRTEQGDSAMYLCASTLGGNEQFFGPGTRLTVL.

J is TRBJ1-2 and V is TRBV5-4, with 8 bases fitting TRBD1. Germline-derived CDR1 and CDR2 are SGHNT and YYREEE (reference sequence). The CDR3 is 16 residues long. With 1 base clipped from V and 1 base from J, the junction kept 6 bases outside the gene matches. The CDR3 region has the DNA TGTGCCAGCAGCTTGCCCCCAGGGGGCTTTAACTATGGCTACACCTTC. It encodes CASSLPPGGFNYGYTF. Looking up the rest from reference TRBV5-4 and TRBJ1-2 gives the full variable domain: ETGVTQSPTHLIKTRGQQVTLRCSSQSGHNTVSWYQQALGQGPQFIFQYYREEENGRGNFPPRFSGLQFPNYSSELNVNALELDDSALYLCASSLPPGGFNYGYTFGSGTRLTVV.

The rearrangement links TRBV10-1 to TRBJ2-3; 9 bases are a match to TRBD1. The junction had 0 bases not matched to a gene; V was cut back by 2 bases and J by 0 bases. CDR1 is WNHNN and CDR2 is SYGVQD in the germline V gene (reference sequence). The CDR3 consists of 15 residues. The CDR3 region is CASSEGTGSTDTQYF. The CDR3 DNA sequence: TGCGCCAGCAGTGAGGGGACAGGGAGCACAGATACGCAGTATTTT.

The CDR3 coding sequence is TGTGCCAGCAGTCCAAGGGGGACCGAGCAGTACTTC. This codes for CASSPRGTEQYF. The V and J genes are TRBV7-8 and TRBJ2-7; TRBD1 is a possible D gene (6 bases). V lost 6 bases, J lost 6 bases, and 12 bases lay in between. This CDR3 contains 12 residues. Germline-derived CDR1 and CDR2 are SGHVS and FQNEAQ. The entire variable domain, with the rest obtained from reference TRBV7-8 and TRBJ2-7, is as follows: GAGVSQSPRYKVAKRGQDVALRCDPISGHVSLFWYQQALGQGPEFLTYFQNEAQLDKSGLPSDRFFAERPEGSVSTLKIQRTQQEDSAVYLCASSPRGTEQYFGPGTRLTVT.

This chain uses TRBV4-1 with TRBJ1-1, with D perhaps matching TRBD1 (6 bases). Germline loops: CDR1 MGHRA, CDR2 YSYEKL. This CDR3 contains 15 residues. Deletions cut 7 bases from V and 0 bases from J, with 15 bases between. Here the CDR3 DNA reads TGCGCCAGCACCACGGGACAAATATTGAACACTGAAGCTTTCTTT. Protein product: CASTTGQILNTEAFF.

The chain couples TRBV7-9 to TRBJ2-3, with 9 positions matching TRBD2. Unmatched junction bases numbered 8, after V lost 5 bases and J lost 5 bases. The CDR3 length is 15 residues. Germline V gene data show CDR1 as SEHNR and CDR2 as FQNEAQ (reference sequence). The CDR3 DNA is TGTGCCAGCAGCGTCCGACTAGCGGTGGGAGATACGCAGTATTTT. This translates into CASSVRLAVGDTQYF.

The chain links TRBV6-6 to TRBJ2-7; TRBD2 is a possible D gene (6 bases). CDR3 length equals 14 residues. The germline CDR1 and CDR2 sequences are MNHNY and SVGAGI (reference sequence). Trimming removed 5 bases at V and 4 bases at J, with 15 bases between. Here the CDR3 DNA reads TGTGCCAGCAGTAAGACTAGAGCCAGATACGAGCAGTACTTC. This translates into CASSKTRARYEQYF.